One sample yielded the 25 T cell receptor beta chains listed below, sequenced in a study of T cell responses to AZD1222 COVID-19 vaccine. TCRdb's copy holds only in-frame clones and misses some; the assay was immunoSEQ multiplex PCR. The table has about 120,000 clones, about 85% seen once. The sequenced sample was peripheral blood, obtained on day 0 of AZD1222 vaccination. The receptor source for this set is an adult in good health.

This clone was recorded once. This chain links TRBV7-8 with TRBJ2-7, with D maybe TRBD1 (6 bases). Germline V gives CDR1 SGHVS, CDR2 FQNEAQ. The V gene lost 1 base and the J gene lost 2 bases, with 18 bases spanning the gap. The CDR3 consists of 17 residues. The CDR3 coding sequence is TGTGCCAGCAGCTTAGTCCAGGGGCGGGCGCTTCCCTACGAGCAGTACTTC. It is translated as CASSLVQGRALPYEQYF.

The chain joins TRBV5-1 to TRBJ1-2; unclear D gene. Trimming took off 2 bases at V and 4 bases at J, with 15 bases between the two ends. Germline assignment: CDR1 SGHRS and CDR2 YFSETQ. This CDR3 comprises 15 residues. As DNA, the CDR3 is TGCGCCAGCAGCTTCGGCCAGGTAAAAGGCTATGGCTACACCTTC. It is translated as CASSFGQVKGYGYTF.

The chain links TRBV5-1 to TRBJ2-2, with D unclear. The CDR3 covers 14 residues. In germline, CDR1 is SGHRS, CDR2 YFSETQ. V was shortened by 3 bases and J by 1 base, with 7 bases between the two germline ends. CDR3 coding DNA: TGCGCCAGCAGCTCGCTTGAGAACACCGGGGAGCTGTTTTTT. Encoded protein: CASSSLENTGELFF.

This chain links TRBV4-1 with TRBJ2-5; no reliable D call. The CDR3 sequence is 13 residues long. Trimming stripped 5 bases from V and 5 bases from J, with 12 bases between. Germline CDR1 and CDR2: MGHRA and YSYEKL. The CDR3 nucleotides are TGCGCCAGCAGCATTAGGGTAGGGGAGACCCAGTACTTC. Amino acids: CASSIRVGETQYF.

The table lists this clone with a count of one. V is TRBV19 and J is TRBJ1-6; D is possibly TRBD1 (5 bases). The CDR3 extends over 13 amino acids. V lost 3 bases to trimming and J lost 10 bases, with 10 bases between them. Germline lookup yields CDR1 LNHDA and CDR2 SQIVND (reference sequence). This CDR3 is CASSIRGNSPLHF. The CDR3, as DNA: TGTGCCAGTAGTATCCGGGGGAACTCACCCCTCCACTTT.

In DNA form, the CDR3 reads TGTGCCAGCAGTCTCGACAAGGCAAGGCAGTACTTC. This sequence encodes CASSLDKARQYF. The chain combines TRBV12-3 or TRBV12-4 with TRBJ2-7; no firm D call. The V gene lost 5 bases and the J gene lost 9 bases, with 14 bases spanning the gap. This CDR3 contains 12 residues.

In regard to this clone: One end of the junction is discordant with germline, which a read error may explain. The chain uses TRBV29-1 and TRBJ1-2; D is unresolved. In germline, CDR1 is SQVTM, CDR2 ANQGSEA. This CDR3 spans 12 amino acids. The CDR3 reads CTVEESLYGYTF. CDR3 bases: TGTACCGTGGAGGAAAGTCTCTATGGCTACACCTTC.

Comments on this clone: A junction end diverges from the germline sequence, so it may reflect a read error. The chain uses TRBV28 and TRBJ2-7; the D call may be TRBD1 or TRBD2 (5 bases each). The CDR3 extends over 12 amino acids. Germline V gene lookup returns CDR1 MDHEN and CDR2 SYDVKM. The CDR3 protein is CASTEGRDRLSF. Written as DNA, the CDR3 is TGTGCCAGCACTGAAGGCCGGGACCGACTATCCTTC.

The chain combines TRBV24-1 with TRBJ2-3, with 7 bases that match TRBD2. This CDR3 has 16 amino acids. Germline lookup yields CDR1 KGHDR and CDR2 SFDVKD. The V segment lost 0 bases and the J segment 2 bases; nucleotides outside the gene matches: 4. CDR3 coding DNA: TGTGCCACCAGTGATTTGGGGCGGGGGTCCACAGATACGCAGTATTTT. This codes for CATSDLGRGSTDTQYF.

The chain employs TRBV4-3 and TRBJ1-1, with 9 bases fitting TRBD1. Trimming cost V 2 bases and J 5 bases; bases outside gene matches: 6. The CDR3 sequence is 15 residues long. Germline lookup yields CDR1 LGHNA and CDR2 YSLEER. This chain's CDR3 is CASSQSGTGRTEAFF. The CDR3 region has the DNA TGCGCCAGCAGCCAATCCGGGACAGGGAGGACTGAAGCTTTCTTT.

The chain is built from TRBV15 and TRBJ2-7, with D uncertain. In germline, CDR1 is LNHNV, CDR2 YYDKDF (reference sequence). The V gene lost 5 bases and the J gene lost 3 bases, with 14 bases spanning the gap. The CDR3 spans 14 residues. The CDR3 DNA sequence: TGTGCCACCAGCTTAAGACTGGATAGCTACGAGCAGTACTTC. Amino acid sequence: CATSLRLDSYEQYF.

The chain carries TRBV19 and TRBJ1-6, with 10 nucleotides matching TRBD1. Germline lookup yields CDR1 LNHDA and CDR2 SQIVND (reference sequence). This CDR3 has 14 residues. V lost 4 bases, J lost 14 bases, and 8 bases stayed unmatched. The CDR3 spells CASSTSTGGESLHF. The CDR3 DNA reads TGTGCCAGTAGTACCTCGACAGGGGGCGAGTCCCTCCACTTT.

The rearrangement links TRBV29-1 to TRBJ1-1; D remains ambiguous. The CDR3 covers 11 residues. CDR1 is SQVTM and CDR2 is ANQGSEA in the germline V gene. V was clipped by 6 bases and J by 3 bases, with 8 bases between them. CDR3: CSVEGYTEAFF. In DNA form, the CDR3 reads TGCAGCGTCGAGGGCTACACTGAAGCTTTCTTT. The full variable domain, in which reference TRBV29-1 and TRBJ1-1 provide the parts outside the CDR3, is SAVISQKPSRDICQRGTSLTIQCQVDSQVTMMFWYRQQPGQSLTLIATANQGSEATYESGFVIDKFPISRPNLTFSTLTVSNMSPEDSSIYLCSVEGYTEAFFGQGTRLTVV.

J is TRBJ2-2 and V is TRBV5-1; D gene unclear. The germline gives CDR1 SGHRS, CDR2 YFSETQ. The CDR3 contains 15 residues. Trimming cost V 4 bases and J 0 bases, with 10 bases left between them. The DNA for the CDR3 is TGCGCCAGCAGCACTACAATCACGAACACCGGGGAGCTGTTTTTT. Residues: CASSTTITNTGELFF.

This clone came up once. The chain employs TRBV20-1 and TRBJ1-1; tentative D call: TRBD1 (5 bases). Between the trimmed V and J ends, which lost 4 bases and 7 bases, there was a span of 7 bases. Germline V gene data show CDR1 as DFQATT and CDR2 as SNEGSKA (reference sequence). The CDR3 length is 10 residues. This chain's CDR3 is CSAKRGEAFF. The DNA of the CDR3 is TGCAGTGCTAAAAGGGGTGAAGCTTTCTTT.

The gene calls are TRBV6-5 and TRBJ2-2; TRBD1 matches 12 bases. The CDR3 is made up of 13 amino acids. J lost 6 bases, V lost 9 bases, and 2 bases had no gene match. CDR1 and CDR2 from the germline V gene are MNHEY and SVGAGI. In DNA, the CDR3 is TGTGCCAGTAGGGACAGGGGGCCCGGGGAGCTGTTTTTT. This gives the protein CASRDRGPGELFF.

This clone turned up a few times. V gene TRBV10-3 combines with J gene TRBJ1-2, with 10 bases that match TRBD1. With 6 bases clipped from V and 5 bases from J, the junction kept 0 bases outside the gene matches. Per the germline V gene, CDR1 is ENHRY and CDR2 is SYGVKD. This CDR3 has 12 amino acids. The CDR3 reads CAIRDRGYGYTF. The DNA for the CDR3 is TGTGCCATCAGGGACAGGGGGTATGGCTACACCTTC.

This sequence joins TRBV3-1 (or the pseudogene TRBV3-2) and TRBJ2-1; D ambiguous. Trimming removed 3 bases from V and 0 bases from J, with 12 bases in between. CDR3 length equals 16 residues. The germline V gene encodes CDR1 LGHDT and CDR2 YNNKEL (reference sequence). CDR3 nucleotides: TGTGCCAGCAGCCATTATCCCCCGAGCTCCTACAATGAGCAGTTCTTC. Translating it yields CASSHYPPSSYNEQFF.

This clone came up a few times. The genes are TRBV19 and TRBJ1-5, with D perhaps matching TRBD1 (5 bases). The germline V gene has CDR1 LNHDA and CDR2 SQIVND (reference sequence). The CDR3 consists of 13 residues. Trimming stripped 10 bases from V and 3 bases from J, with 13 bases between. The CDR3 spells CATVRGVNQPQHF. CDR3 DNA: TGTGCCACCGTTCGGGGGGTCAATCAGCCCCAGCATTTT.

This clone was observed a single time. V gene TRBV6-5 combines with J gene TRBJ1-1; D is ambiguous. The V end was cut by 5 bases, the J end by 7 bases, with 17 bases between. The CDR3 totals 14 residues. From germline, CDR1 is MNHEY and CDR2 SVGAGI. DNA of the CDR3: TGTGCCAGCAGTCCCAAGGCCCAGGACGGTGAAGCTTTCTTT. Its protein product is CASSPKAQDGEAFF.

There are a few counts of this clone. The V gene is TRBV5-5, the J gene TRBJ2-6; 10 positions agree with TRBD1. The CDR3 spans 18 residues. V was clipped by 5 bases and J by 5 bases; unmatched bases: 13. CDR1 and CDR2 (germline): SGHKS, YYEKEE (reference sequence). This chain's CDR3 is CASSPGTGAPLRANVLTF. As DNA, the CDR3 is TGTGCCAGCAGTCCCGGGACAGGGGCCCCTCTTCGGGCCAACGTCCTGACTTTC. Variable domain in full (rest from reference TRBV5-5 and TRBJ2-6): DAGVTQSPTHLIKTRGQQVTLRCSPISGHKSVSWYQQVLGQGPQFIFQYYEKEERGRGNFPDRFSARQFPNYSSELNVNALLLGDSALYLCASSPGTGAPLRANVLTFGAGSRLTVL.

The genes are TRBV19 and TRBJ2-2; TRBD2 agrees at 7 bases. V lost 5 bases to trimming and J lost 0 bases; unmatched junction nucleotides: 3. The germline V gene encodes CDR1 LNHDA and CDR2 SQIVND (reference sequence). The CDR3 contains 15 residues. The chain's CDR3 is CASSAGTTNTGELFF. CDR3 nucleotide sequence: TGTGCCAGTAGTGCCGGGACTACGAACACCGGGGAGCTGTTTTTT.

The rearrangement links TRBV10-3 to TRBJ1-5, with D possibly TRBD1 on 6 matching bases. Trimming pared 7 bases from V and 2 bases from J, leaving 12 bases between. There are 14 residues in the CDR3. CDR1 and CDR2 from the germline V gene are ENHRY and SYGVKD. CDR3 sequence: CAINHRDGNQPQHF. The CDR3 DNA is TGTGCCATCAACCACAGGGACGGCAATCAGCCCCAGCATTTT.

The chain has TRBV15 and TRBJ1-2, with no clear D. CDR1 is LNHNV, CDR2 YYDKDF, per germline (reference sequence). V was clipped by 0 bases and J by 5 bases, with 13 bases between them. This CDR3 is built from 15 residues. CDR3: CATSRDFGTPYGYTF. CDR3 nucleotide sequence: TGTGCCACCAGCAGAGATTTCGGCACACCGTATGGCTACACCTTC.

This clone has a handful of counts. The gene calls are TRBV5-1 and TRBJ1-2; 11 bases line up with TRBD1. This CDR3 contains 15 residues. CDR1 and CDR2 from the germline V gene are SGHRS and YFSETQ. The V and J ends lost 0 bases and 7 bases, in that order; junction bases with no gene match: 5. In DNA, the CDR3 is TGCGCCAGCAGCTTGGCCGTAGGGACAGGGGGTGGCTACACCTTC. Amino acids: CASSLAVGTGGGYTF.